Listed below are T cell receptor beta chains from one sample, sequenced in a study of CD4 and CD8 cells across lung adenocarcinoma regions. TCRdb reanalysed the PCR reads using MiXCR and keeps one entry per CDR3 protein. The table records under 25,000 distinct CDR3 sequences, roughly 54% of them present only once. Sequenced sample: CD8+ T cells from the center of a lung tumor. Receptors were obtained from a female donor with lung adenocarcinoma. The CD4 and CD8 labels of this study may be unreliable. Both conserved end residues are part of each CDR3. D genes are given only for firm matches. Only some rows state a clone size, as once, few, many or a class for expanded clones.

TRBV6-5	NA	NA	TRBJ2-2	CASSYSGPGLTTIYTGELFF	TGTGCCAGCAGTTACTCGGGTCCAGGGCTTACAACGATCTACACCGGGGAGCTGTTTTTT
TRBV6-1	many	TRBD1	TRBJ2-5	CATIRDSKQETQYF	TGTGCCACAATACGGGACAGCAAACAAGAGACCCAGTACTTC
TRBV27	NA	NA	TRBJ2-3	CASRRGDWSAQFF	TGTGCCAGCCGCCGAGGGGATTGGAGTGCGCAGTTCTTT
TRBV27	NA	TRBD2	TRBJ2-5	CASSLGPGRAGTQYF	TGTGCCAGCAGTTTAGGACCCGGGAGGGCAGGGACCCAGTACTTC
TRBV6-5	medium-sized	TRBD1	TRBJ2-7	CASSYGRGRVDEQYF	TGTGCCAGCAGTTACGGTAGGGGGCGAGTTGACGAGCAGTACTTC
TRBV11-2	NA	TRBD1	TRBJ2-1	CASSFPTGGVYNEQFF	TGTGCCAGCAGCTTCCCGACAGGGGGCGTCTACAATGAGCAGTTCTTC
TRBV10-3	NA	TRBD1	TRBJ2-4	CATKGPRQGDIQYF	TGTGCCACCAAGGGCCCGCGACAGGGAGACATCCAGTACTTC
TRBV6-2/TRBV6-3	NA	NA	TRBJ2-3	CAGGQGSRDQDTQYF	TGTGCCGGGGGGCAGGGGAGCCGTGATCAAGATACCCAGTATTTC
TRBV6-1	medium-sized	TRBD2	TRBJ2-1	CASSRLAWWRGDYNEQFF	TGTGCCAGCAGTCGACTAGCGTGGTGGCGGGGGGACTACAATGAGCAGTTCTTC
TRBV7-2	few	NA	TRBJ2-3	CASSSLLSTDTQYF	TGTGCCAGCAGCTCCTTGTTAAGCACAGATACGCAGTATTTT
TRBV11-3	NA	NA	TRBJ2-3	CARSLVATNMQYF	TGTGCCAGGAGCCTCGTAGCGACAAACATGCAGTATTTT
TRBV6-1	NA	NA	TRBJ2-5	CASRAGLSGCDQETQYF	TGTGCCAGCAGGGCGGGGCTCAGCGGCTGTGACCAAGAGACTCAGTACTTC
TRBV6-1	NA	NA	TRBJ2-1	CASMRRSGPYNEQFF	TGTGCCAGCATGAGAAGGTCAGGGCCGTACAATGAGCAGTTCTTC
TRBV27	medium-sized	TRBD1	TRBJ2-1	CASSLKTGAINEQFF	TGTGCCAGCAGTTTAAAGACAGGGGCGATCAATGAGCAGTTCTTC
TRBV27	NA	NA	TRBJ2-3	CASARGNTGAQYF	TGTGCCAGCGCCAGGGGTAACACCGGGGCGCAGTATTTT
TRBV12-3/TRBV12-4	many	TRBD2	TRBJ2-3	CASTLLREGTQYF	TGTGCCAGCACCCTACTTAGGGAGGGCACGCAGTATTTT
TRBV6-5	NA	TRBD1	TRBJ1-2	CASSWSTGKDGYTF	TGTGCCAGCAGTTGGTCGACAGGGAAGGATGGCTACACCTTC
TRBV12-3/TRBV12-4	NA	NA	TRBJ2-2	CASSKRGADGELFF	TGTGCCAGCAGCAAAAGGGGGGCGGACGGGGAGCTGTTTTTT
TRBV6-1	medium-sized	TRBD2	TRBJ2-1	CASSGQAASGRWYNEQFF	TGTGCCAGCAGTGGCCAAGCAGCTAGCGGGAGGTGGTACAATGAGCAGTTCTTC
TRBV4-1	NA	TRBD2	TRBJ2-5	CASSQDFPREGPYNEQYF	TGCGCCAGCAGCCAAGATTTTCCGCGGGAGGGGCCCTACAATGAGCAGTACTTC
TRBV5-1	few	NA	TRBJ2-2	CASSRQSPGELFF	TGCGCCAGCAGCCGACAGTCTCCTGGGGAGCTGTTTTTT
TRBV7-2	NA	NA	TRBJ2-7	CAGGRGSRDKETQYF	TGTGCCGGGGGGCGAGGTAGCCGGGACAAAGAGACGCAGTACTTC
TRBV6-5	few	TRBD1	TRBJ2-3	CASSYGQVGTGAQYF	TGTGCCAGCAGTTACGGACAGGTGGGCACAGGGGCGCAGTATTTT
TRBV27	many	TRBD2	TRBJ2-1	CASSARRLAGLNEQFF	TGTGCCAGCAGTGCACGGAGACTAGCGGGACTCAATGAGCAGTTCTTC
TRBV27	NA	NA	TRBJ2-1	CASSPTGRTEQFF	TGTGCCAGCAGTCCGACCGGACGGACTGAGCAGTTCTTC